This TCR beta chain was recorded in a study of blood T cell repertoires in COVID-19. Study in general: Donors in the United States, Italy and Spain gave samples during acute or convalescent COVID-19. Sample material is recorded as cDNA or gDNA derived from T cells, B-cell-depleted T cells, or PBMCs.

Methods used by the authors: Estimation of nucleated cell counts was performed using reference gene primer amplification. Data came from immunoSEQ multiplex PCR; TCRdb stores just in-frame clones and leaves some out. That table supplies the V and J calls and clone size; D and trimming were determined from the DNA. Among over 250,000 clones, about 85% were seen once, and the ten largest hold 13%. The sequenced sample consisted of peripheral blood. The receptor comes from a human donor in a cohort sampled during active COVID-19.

The CDR3 DNA is TGTGCCAGCAGCCTGAGAAGCGAAGCTTTCTTT. Protein: CASSLRSEAFF. V usage is TRBV3-1 (or the pseudogene TRBV3-2) and J usage is TRBJ1-1; no clear D. The CDR3 runs to 11 residues. The germline V gene has CDR1 LGHDT and CDR2 YNNKEL (reference sequence). Trimming took off 4 bases at V and 8 bases at J, with 8 bases between the two ends.